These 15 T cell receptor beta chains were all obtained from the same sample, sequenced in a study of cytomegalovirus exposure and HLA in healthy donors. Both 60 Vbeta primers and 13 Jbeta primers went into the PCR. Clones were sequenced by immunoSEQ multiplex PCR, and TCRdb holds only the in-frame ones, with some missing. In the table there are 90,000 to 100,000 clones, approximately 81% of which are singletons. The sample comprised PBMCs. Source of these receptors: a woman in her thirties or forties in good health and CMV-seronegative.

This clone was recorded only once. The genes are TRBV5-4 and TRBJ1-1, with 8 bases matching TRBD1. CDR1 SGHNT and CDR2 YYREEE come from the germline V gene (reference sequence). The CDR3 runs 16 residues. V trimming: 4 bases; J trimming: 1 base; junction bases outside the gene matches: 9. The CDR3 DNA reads TGTGCCAGCAGCCGAGGACAGGGCCGGCGGAACACTGAAGCTTTCTTT. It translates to CASSRGQGRRNTEAFF.

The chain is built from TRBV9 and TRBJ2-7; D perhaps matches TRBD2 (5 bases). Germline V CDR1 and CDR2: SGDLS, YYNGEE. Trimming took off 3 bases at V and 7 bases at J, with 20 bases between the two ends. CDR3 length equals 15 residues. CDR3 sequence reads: CASSAERVGINEQYF. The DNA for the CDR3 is TGTGCCAGCAGCGCTGAGAGGGTTGGGATTAATGAGCAGTACTTC.

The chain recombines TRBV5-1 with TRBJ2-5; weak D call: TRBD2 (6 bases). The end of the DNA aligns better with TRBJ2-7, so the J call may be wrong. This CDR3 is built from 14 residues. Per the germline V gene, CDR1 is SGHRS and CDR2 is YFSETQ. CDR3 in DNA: TGCGCCAGCAGCTCGGGACTGACTTCCTACGAGCAGTACTTC. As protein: CASSSGLTSYEQYF.

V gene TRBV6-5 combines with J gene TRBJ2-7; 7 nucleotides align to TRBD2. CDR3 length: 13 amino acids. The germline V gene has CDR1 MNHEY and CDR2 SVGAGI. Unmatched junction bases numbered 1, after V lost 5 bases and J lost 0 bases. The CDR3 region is CASSGTNSYEQYF. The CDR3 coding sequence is TGTGCCAGCAGTGGGACTAACTCCTACGAGCAGTACTTC.

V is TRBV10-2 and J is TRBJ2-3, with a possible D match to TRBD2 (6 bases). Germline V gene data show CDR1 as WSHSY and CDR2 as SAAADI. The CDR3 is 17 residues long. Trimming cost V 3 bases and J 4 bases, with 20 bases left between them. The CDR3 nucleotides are TGCGCCAGCAGTGAAGTAAATAGCGGAACTCGGCCAGATACGCAGTATTTT. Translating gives CASSEVNSGTRPDTQYF.

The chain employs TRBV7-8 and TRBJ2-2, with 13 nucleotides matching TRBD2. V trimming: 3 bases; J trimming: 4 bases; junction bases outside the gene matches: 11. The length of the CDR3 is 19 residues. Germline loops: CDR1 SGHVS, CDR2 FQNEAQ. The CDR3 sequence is CASSFNPFGLAGVTGELFF. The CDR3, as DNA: TGTGCCAGCAGCTTTAACCCCTTTGGACTAGCGGGAGTCACCGGGGAGCTGTTTTTT.

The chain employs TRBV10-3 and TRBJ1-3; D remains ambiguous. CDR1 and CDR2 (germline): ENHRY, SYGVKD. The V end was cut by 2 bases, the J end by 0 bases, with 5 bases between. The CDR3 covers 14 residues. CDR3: CAISEPSSGNTIYF. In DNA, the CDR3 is TGTGCCATCAGTGAGCCCTCCTCTGGAAACACCATATATTTT.

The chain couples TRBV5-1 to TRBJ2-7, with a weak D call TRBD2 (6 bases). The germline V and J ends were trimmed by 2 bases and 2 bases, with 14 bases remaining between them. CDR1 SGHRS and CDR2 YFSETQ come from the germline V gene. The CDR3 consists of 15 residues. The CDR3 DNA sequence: TGCGCCAGCAGCTTAGGGGCGGGGCGCACCTACGAGCAGTACTTC. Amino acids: CASSLGAGRTYEQYF.

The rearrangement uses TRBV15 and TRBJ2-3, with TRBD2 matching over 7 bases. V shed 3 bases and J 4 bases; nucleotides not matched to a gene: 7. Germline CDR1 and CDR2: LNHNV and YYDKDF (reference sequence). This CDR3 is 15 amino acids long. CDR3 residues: CATSRGGKIADTQYF. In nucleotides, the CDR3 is TGTGCCACCAGCAGGGGGGGGAAGATAGCAGATACGCAGTATTTT. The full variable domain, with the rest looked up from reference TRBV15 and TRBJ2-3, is DAMVIQNPRYQVTQFGKPVTLSCSQTLNHNVMYWYQQKSSQAPKLLFHYYDKDFNNEADTPDNFQSRRPNTSFCFLDIRSPGLGDTAMYLCATSRGGKIADTQYFGPGTRLTVL.

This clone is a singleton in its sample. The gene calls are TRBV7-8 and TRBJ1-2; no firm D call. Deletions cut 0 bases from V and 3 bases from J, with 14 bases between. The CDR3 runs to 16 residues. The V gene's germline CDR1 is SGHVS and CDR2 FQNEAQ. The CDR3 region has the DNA TGTGCCAGCAGCTTAGCCGGGAGGGCCCCGGACTATGGCTACACCTTC. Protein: CASSLAGRAPDYGYTF.

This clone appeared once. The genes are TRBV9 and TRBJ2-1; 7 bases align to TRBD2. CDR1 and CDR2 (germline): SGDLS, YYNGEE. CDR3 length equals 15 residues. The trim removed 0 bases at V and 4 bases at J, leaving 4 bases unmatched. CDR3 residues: CASSVGLADYNEQFF. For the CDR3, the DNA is TGTGCCAGCAGCGTAGGGCTAGCGGATTACAATGAGCAGTTCTTC. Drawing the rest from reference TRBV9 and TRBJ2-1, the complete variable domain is DSGVTQTPKHLITATGQRVTLRCSPRSGDLSVYWYQQSLDQGLQFLIQYYNGEERAKGNILERFSAQQFPDLHSELNLSSLELGDSALYFCASSVGLADYNEQFFGPGTRLTVL.

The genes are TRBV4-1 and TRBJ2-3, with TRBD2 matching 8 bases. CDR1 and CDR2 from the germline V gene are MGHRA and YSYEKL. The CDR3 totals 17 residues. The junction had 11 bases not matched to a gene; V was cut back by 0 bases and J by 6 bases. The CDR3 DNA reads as TGCGCCAGCAGCCAAGAAGGTACGGGGGGGATGGTGGATACGCAGTATTTT. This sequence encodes CASSQEGTGGMVDTQYF.

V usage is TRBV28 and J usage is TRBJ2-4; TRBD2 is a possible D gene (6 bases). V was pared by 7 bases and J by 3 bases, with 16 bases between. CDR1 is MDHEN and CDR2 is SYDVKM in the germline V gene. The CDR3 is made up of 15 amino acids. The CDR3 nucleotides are TGTGCCAGCAAATCCGGGGGAGCCGACAAAAACATTCAGTACTTC. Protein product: CASKSGGADKNIQYF. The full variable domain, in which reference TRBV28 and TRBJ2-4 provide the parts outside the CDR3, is DVKVTQSSRYLVKRTGEKVFLECVQDMDHENMFWYRQDPGLGLRLIYFSYDVKMKEKGDIPEGYSVSREKKERFSLILESASTNQTSMYLCASKSGGADKNIQYFGAGTRLSVL.

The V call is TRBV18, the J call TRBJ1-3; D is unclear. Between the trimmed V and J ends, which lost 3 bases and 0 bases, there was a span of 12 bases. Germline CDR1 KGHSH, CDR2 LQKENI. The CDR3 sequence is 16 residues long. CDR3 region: CASSPVAVNSGNTIYF. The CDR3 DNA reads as TGTGCCAGCTCACCGGTCGCGGTAAACTCTGGAAACACCATATATTTT.

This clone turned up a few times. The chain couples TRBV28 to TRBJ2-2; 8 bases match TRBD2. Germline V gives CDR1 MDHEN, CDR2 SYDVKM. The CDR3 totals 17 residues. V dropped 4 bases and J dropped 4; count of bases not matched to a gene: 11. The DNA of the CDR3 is TGTGCCAGCAGTTCCCCCATGGGAAGCGGGAGCACCGGGGAGCTGTTTTTT. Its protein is CASSSPMGSGSTGELFF.